These T cell receptor beta chains were read from a single sample in a study of T cells in Graves' hyperthyroidism and ophthalmopathy. Using its own MiXCR run on the multiplex PCR reads, TCRdb lists one record per CDR3 protein. The sample holds fewer than 400,000 distinct CDR3 sequences, approximately 14% seen once. The sample consisted of blood. The receptors originated from a young woman with Graves' hyperthyroidism that later progressed to Graves' ophthalmopathy. Both conserved end residues are part of each CDR3. Only part of the rows carry a size: once, few, many, or a class if the clone is expanded.

>TRBV28|many
CASSPRVRQNTGELFF
>TRBV28|many
CASSQEREELVEQYF
>TRBV20-1|many
CSAPGTSIHEQYF
>TRBV9|NA
CASSVDGRAAEQFF
>TRBV2|many
CASKNRVDQPQHF
>TRBV6-1|many
CASSPSVGLAGIGELFF
>TRBV28|many
CASSGRAPGSYEQYF
>TRBV4-2|NA
CASSQEVAGGAIDTQYF
>TRBV15|many
CATSSRPDRELSLYSNQPQHF
>TRBV4-1|NA
CASSQDGQYNEQFF
>TRBV12-5|many
CASGQVGGRAITQYF
>TRBV7-9|few
CASSLATRLLLGGDQETQYF
>TRBV6-2/TRBV6-3|NA
CASSYPGGTLVSYEQYF
>TRBV7-3|many
CASSPSGLAGGKSYNEQFF
>TRBV12-3/TRBV12-4|many
CASSSHWRTAGANNEQFF
>TRBV3-1|many
CASSRTQDYNSPLHF
>TRBV20-1|many
CSAADGGSYEQYF
>TRBV10-3|many
CAIRGGLAGAYEQYF
>TRBV27|few
CASSFRQGTYTGELFF
>TRBV27|once
CASSTTLNTGELFF
>TRBV10-3|many
CAITQQSSYNEQFF
>TRBV28|many
CASSYEREGHNEQFF
>TRBV19|many
CASSTDSGTSYNEQFF
>TRBV19|NA
CAARGRGTSSTDTQYF
>TRBV4-2|NA
CASSHRDLGEKLFF
>TRBV20-1|many
CSARDRGREQPQHF
>TRBV3-2|few
CASSPGQGNGELFF
>TRBV20-1|NA
CNAGGLAKNIQYF
>TRBV7-3|few
CASSSIGGPGETQYF
>TRBV15|few
CATSREVARIRDRGHRGYTF
>TRBV5-1|NA
CASREGPKRADTQYF
>TRBV20-1|few
CSARLRDRVNEQFF
>TRBV10-1|few
CASSEFPGAETQYF
>TRBV5-1|many
CASSGYTSGRVYNEQFF
>TRBV7-9|many
CASSDNVRSYEQYF
>TRBV12-3/TRBV12-4|many
CASSSPRAVNEKLFF
>TRBV6-1|many
CASSLRDQTQYF
>TRBV6-1|many
CASKTWTGWGSPLHF
>TRBV3-1|many
CASSQGGIADGYTF
>TRBV27|NA
CASSLTGGGNTIYF
>TRBV19|few
CASRQTGTETQYF
>TRBV2|many
CASSADSANTGELFF
>TRBV18|many
CASSPPVAAANTGELFF
>TRBV7-7|NA
CASSPRLAGEQFF
>TRBV7-2|many
CASSLDLGTQYF
>TRBV20-1|few
CSAVSGGRTDTQYF
>TRBV11-2|NA
CASSPTGKYEQYF